A single sample is the source of the 8 T cell receptor beta chains below, sequenced in a study of blood T cell repertoires in COVID-19. This table comes from immunoSEQ multiplex PCR, and its TCRdb copy is limited to in-frame clones, with some not included. The sample has some 240,000 clones, roughly 90% seen once; the top ten hold 6.5%. The material sequenced was peripheral blood. These TCRs come from a man in his sixties who had recovered from COVID-19.

The genes are TRBV27 and TRBJ2-1; 9 positions agree with TRBD2. This CDR3 has 16 residues. J lost 2 bases, V lost 4 bases, and 6 bases had no gene match. Per the germline V gene, CDR1 is MNHEY and CDR2 is SMNVEV (reference sequence). The CDR3 DNA follows: TGTGCCAGCAGTTGGACCCCTAGCGGGGCCTACAATGAGCAGTTCTTC. Protein product: CASSWTPSGAYNEQFF.

V usage is TRBV19 and J usage is TRBJ1-2, with D tentatively TRBD1 (5 bases). With 6 bases removed from V and 7 bases from J, the gap between germline ends came to 30 bases. In germline, CDR1 is LNHDA, CDR2 SQIVND (reference sequence). This CDR3 spans 18 amino acids. Here the CDR3 reads CASRPTFNRRLPLGGYTF. The DNA of the CDR3 is TGTGCCAGTAGACCGACCTTTAACAGGAGACTCCCTTTGGGTGGCTACACCTTC.

In its sample, this clone was seen once. The V call is TRBV6-5, the J call TRBJ1-2, with 11 positions matching TRBD1. Per germline, CDR1 MNHEY and CDR2 SVGAGI. The trim removed 0 bases at V and 5 bases at J, leaving 5 bases unmatched. CDR3 length equals 16 residues. The CDR3, as DNA: TGTGCCAGCAGTTACTCGCGGGACAGGGGGGTTTATGGCTACACCTTC. Amino acids: CASSYSRDRGVYGYTF.

In its sample, this clone was seen once. The chain combines TRBV7-3 with TRBJ2-7; TRBD1 is a possible D gene (6 bases). CDR1 and CDR2 from the germline V gene are SGHTA and FQGTGA. There are 13 residues in the CDR3. Trimming cost V 5 bases and J 6 bases, with 14 bases left between them. CDR3 bases: TGTGCCAGCAGCCCGACCCAGGGGAGCGAGCAGTACTTC. Translating gives CASSPTQGSEQYF.

The chain has TRBV6-5 and TRBJ1-2, with a possible D match to TRBD1 (6 bases). The germline V gene has CDR1 MNHEY and CDR2 SVGAGI. The V gene lost 1 base and the J gene lost 5 bases, with 8 bases spanning the gap. This CDR3 contains 13 residues. CDR3 nucleotide sequence: TGTGCCAGCAGTTACTACACAGGGTATGGCTACACCTTC. Translated: CASSYYTGYGYTF.

DNA for the CDR3: TGTGCCATCAGTGAGTCGAAAGGACTAGCGGGAGGAGATACGCAGTATTTT. This codes for CAISESKGLAGGDTQYF. V usage is TRBV10-3 and J usage is TRBJ2-3, with 14 bases matching TRBD2. The CDR3 extends over 17 amino acids. Germline assignment: CDR1 ENHRY and CDR2 SYGVKD. The ends lost 0 bases at V and 5 bases at J; junction bases unmatched: 4.

V is TRBV28 and J is TRBJ1-5; D gene uncertain. Trimming cost V 9 bases and J 2 bases, with 17 bases left between them. CDR1 and CDR2 (germline): MDHEN, SYDVKM. This CDR3 comprises 15 residues. CDR3 amino acids: CASILWQAGNQPQHF. As DNA, the CDR3 is TGTGCCAGTATTCTATGGCAGGCTGGCAATCAGCCCCAGCATTTT.

V and J are TRBV7-3 and TRBJ2-7, with TRBD1 identical over 8 bases. The germline V gene has CDR1 SGHTA and CDR2 FQGTGA. CDR3 size: 13 residues. With V trimmed by 3 bases and J by 9 bases, 7 bases remained unmatched. The CDR3 loop reads CASSFGQGLTQYF. CDR3 coding DNA: TGTGCCAGCAGCTTCGGACAGGGTTTGACGCAGTACTTC.